This T cell receptor beta chain was obtained from a study of blood T cell repertoires in COVID-19. Trimming took 8 bases from V and 1 from J, leaving 8 bases between them. This CDR3 comprises 12 residues. Germline values: CDR1 MNHEY, CDR2 SVGAGI. Some clones are missing from TCRdb's copy, which holds only in-frame ones; the method was immunoSEQ multiplex PCR. In the table there are approximately 220,000 clones, about 83% of which are singletons. V gene TRBV6-5 combines with J gene TRBJ2-5, with D possibly TRBD2 on 6 matching bases. The sample taken for sequencing was PBMCs or T cells enriched from blood (not recorded which). The origin of this receptor is a woman aged 35 to 49 who had recovered from COVID-19. The CDR3 DNA is TGTGCCAGCGAGGGACTCCAAGAGACCCAGTACTTC. This encodes CASEGLQETQYF.